Presented here are 17 T cell receptor beta chains from one specimen sequenced in a study of blood T cells in healthy people across ages (dated by TCRdb to the mid-2010s). Libraries were made using 5' RACE. The instrument was an Illumina HiSeq 2500. A second 7 to 11 cycle PCR used a sample-barcoded 5' primer and a J-beta primer mix. TCRdb itself trimmed the public reads at Q25 with fastp, ran MiXCR and retained productive beta chains. Records with the same CDR3 protein are collapsed into one entry carrying the most frequent genes and DNA. Across this sample there are approximately 730,000 distinct CDR3 sequences, with roughly 43% seen only once. Together, the top ten hold under 25% of the sample. Sequencing was performed on blood. These TCRs come from a woman in her sixties in good health.

The sample holds a few counts of this clonotype. The chain combines TRBV4-3 with TRBJ2-1; D perhaps matches TRBD2 (6 bases). Germline CDR1 LGHNA, CDR2 YSLEER. V lost 3 bases and J lost 4, with 22 bases in between. The CDR3 extends over 18 amino acids. CDR3 amino acids: CASSHSLGGRGLYNEQFF. In nucleotides, the CDR3 is TGCGCCAGCAGCCATTCCCTAGGAGGGAGAGGCTTATACAATGAGCAGTTCTTC.

The CDR3 here is CAIRVQRELFF. CDR3 DNA: TGTGCCATCAGGGTACAGAGGGAGCTGTTTTTT. The V and J genes are TRBV10-3 and TRBJ2-2; D gene ambiguous. The germline gives CDR1 ENHRY, CDR2 SYGVKD. The CDR3 consists of 11 residues. Trimming pared 6 bases from V and 9 bases from J, leaving 8 bases between.

The rearrangement uses TRBV18 and TRBJ2-7; D gene ambiguous. The length of the CDR3 is 13 residues. The germline V gene encodes CDR1 KGHSH and CDR2 LQKENI. Between the trimmed V and J ends, which lost 3 bases and 1 base, there was a span of 7 bases. CDR3 amino acids: CASSPYLSYEQYF. Written as DNA, the CDR3 is TGTGCCAGCTCACCCTACTTGTCCTACGAGCAGTACTTC.

Concerning this clonotype: Germline and junction disagree at one end, which may indicate a read error. The rearrangement uses TRBV4-1 and TRBJ1-2; maybe TRBD1 (5 bases). The CDR3 totals 13 residues. CDR1 and CDR2 from the germline V gene are MGHRA and YSYEKL. The CDR3 protein is CTSSRGGGEGYTF. The CDR3 DNA is TGCACCAGCAGCCGGGGGGGAGGTGAGGGCTACACCTTC.

As for this clonotype: Its ends do not fully match the called genes, so a read error is possible. The chain is built from TRBV11-2 and TRBJ2-7, with 9 bases that match TRBD1. The CDR3 runs 15 residues. The germline gives CDR1 SGHAT, CDR2 FQNNGV. The CDR3 loop is CASSLTQGARDTQYF. The CDR3 DNA sequence: TGCGCCAGCAGCCTAACACAGGGGGCGAGGGACACCCAGTACTTC. The entire variable domain, with the rest obtained from reference TRBV11-2 and TRBJ2-7, is as follows: EAGVAQSPRYKIIEKRQSVAFWCNPISGHATLYWYQQILGQGPKLLIQFQNNGVVDDSQLPKDRFSAERLKGVDSTLKIQPAKLEDSAVYLCASSLTQGARDTQYFGPGTRLTVT.

The chain has TRBV9 and TRBJ2-5, with 8 bases aligning to TRBD2. Germline CDR1 is SGDLS and CDR2 is YYNGEE. This CDR3 has 16 residues. The ends lost 3 bases at V and 5 bases at J; junction bases unmatched: 12. The CDR3 loop reads CASSEPTGTRLETQYF. CDR3 in DNA: TGTGCCAGCAGCGAGCCTACCGGGACTAGACTGGAGACCCAGTACTTC.

Ten or more counts support this clonotype. The chain employs TRBV4-2 and TRBJ1-6, with D perhaps matching TRBD1 (5 bases). V lost 2 bases to trimming and J lost 14 bases, with 22 bases between them. Looked up from germline, CDR1 is LGHNA and CDR2 is YNFKEQ. The CDR3 has 16 amino acids. The CDR3 sequence is CASSQTMTQMGVTLHF. The CDR3 DNA reads as TGTGCCAGCAGCCAAACGATGACCCAGATGGGGGTAACCCTCCACTTT.

This clonotype has more than one count but fewer than ten. The chain recombines TRBV4-3 with TRBJ2-3; 12 positions match TRBD2. The germline V gene encodes CDR1 LGHNA and CDR2 YSLEER. This CDR3 spans 15 amino acids. V trimming: 4 bases; J trimming: 7 bases; junction bases outside the gene matches: 6. The CDR3 sequence: CASSLLAGGPYTQYF. The CDR3, as DNA: TGCGCCAGCAGCCTTCTAGCGGGAGGGCCCTATACGCAGTATTTT.

The chain combines TRBV20-1 with TRBJ2-1; TRBD2 matches 15 bases. CDR3 size: 18 residues. The V gene end was trimmed by 6 bases and the J gene end by 2 bases; junction bases not matched to a gene: 11. The germline gives CDR1 DFQATT, CDR2 SNEGSKA (reference sequence). The CDR3 nucleotides read TGCAGTGCCCCGGGACTAGCGGGGGGCCGAGGGACCTACAATGAGCAGTTCTTC. Its protein product is CSAPGLAGGRGTYNEQFF.

The rearrangement links TRBV7-8 to TRBJ2-1, with D possibly TRBD2 on 6 matching bases. Germline V gives CDR1 SGHVS, CDR2 FQNEAQ. The CDR3 spans 20 residues. Trimming pared 2 bases from V and 0 bases from J, leaving 23 bases between. Written as DNA, the CDR3 is TGTGCCAGCAGCTTAATGGGCACTCTTTACCGGGGGAGCTCCTACAATGAGCAGTTCTTC. Translated, it gives CASSLMGTLYRGSSYNEQFF.

This clonotype was counted at least ten times. This chain links TRBV9 with TRBJ2-1; possibly TRBD2 for D (6 bases). The V end lost 4 bases, the J end lost 8 bases, and 19 bases lay between the germline ends. The CDR3 covers 15 residues. CDR1 and CDR2 from the germline V gene are SGDLS and YYNGEE. Here the CDR3 reads CASSPHGRVGDEQFF. CDR3 bases: TGTGCCAGCAGCCCCCACGGGAGAGTCGGGGATGAGCAGTTCTTC.

This clonotype has a single count. The rearrangement uses TRBV6-4 and TRBJ2-3, with D uncertain. Per germline, CDR1 MRHNA and CDR2 SNTAGT. The CDR3 runs 14 residues. Trimming left V 3 bases short and J 0 bases short, with 7 bases between. CDR3 amino acids: CASSEPASTDTQYF. CDR3 coding DNA: TGTGCCAGCAGTGAACCGGCTAGCACAGATACGCAGTATTTT.

The chain combines TRBV30 with TRBJ1-5; 9 bases fit TRBD1. The CDR3 is made up of 19 amino acids. V gave up 0 bases and J gave up 0 bases; unmatched junction bases: 12. CDR1 GTSNPN and CDR2 SVGIG come from the germline V gene (reference sequence). This CDR3 is CAWSVLRTGGENSNQPQHF. The CDR3 DNA follows: TGTGCCTGGAGTGTACTGAGAACAGGGGGCGAAAATAGCAATCAGCCCCAGCATTTT.

V usage is TRBV7-9 and J usage is TRBJ1-6, with D unclear. The CDR3 is made up of 18 amino acids. V shed 5 bases and J shed 6 bases, with 23 bases lying between them. Germline lookup yields CDR1 SEHNR and CDR2 FQNEAQ (reference sequence). The chain's CDR3 is CASSPSWADGGSNSPLHF. For the CDR3, the DNA is TGTGCCAGCAGCCCCTCCTGGGCCGATGGAGGATCTAATTCACCCCTCCACTTT.

This chain connects TRBV7-2 to TRBJ2-3; tentatively, D is TRBD2 (6 bases). The CDR3 loop spans 15 amino acids. Trimming took off 4 bases at V and 5 bases at J, with 16 bases between the two ends. From germline, CDR1 is SGHTA and CDR2 FQGNSA. The CDR3 DNA follows: TGTGCCAGCAGCTCCGCCCTGGCCGGGGGAGATACGCAGTATTTT. Its translation is CASSSALAGGDTQYF. Using reference TRBV7-2 and TRBJ2-3 for the parts outside the CDR3, the full variable domain is GAGVSQSPSNKVTEKGKDVELRCDPISGHTALYWYRQSLGQGLEFLIYFQGNSAPDKSGLPSDRFSAERTGGSVSTLTIQRTQQEDSAVYLCASSSALAGGDTQYFGPGTRLTVL.

This clonotype came up a few times. CDR3 in DNA: TGTGCCATCTCCTTACTAACCAGCACAGATACGCAGTATTTT. Residues: CAISLLTSTDTQYF. The chain is built from TRBV21-1 and TRBJ2-3. TRBV21-1 is tagged as a pseudogene. This CDR3 spans 14 amino acids.

There are a few counts of this clonotype. The V call is TRBV20-1, the J call TRBJ2-7; 8 bases fit TRBD1. The CDR3 has 13 residues. V shed 4 bases and J 2 bases; nucleotides not matched to a gene: 4. Per germline, CDR1 DFQATT and CDR2 SNEGSKA (reference sequence). The CDR3 loop is CSATGQGPYEQYF. The CDR3 coding sequence is TGCAGTGCTACCGGACAGGGCCCCTACGAGCAGTACTTC.